This T cell receptor beta chain was captured by sequencing in a study of OX40 agonist ivuxolimab in advanced cancers. Whole-study context: The drug used for patients, ivuxolimab, was an agonistic anti-OX40 (CD134) antibody. Patients treated during dose escalation were battling hepatocellular carcinoma, melanoma, renal cell or head and neck cancer.

The method was immunoSEQ multiplex PCR; TCRdb's version includes in-frame clones alone and lacks a portion of them. Here the sample spans tens of thousands of clones, more than 80% being singletons. The V and J ends lost 1 base and 4 bases, in that order; junction bases with no gene match: 6. Germline CDR1 reads SGHDT; CDR2 reads YYEEEE. The CDR3 extends over 15 amino acids. Sequencing was performed on CD4+ or CD8+ T cells sorted from blood, taken in a trial of the OX40 agonist ivuxolimab. The source is an adult with an advanced solid tumor such as melanoma, head and neck, liver or kidney cancer. The chain links TRBV5-6 to TRBJ2-7; 9 bases are a match to TRBD1. CDR3 sequence (DNA): TGTGCCAGCAGCTTGAGGTGGGACAGGGTTTACGAGCAGTACTTC. Protein product: CASSLRWDRVYEQYF. Using reference TRBV5-6 and TRBJ2-7 for the parts outside the CDR3, the full variable domain is DAGVTQSPTHLIKTRGQQVTLRCSPKSGHDTVSWYQQALGQGPQFIFQYYEEEERQRGNFPDRFSGHQFPNYSSELNVNALLLGDSALYLCASSLRWDRVYEQYFGPGTRLTVT.